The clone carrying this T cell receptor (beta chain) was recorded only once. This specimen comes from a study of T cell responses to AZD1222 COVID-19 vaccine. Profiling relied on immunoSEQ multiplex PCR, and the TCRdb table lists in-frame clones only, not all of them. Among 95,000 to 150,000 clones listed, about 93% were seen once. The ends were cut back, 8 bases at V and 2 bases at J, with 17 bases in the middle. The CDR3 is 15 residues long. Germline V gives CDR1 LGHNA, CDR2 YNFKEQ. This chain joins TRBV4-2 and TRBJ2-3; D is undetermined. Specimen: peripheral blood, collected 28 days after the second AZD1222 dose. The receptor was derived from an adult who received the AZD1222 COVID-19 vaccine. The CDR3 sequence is CASGRAALNTDTQYF. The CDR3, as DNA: TGTGCCAGCGGTAGGGCAGCCTTGAACACAGATACGCAGTATTTT.